This TCR beta chain was identified in a study of tumor and adjacent non-tumor tissue in lung cancer. The template was RNA from unsorted bulk tissue. Distant lung tissue was collected more than 3 cm away from the tumor edge. Three rounds of nested PCR, following a modified ARM-PCR protocol, produced the TCRbeta library. TCRdb re-analysed the multiplex PCR reads in MiXCR, keeping a single row per CDR3 protein. The sample shows roughly 90,000 distinct CDR3 sequences, roughly three quarters of them seen only once. Specimen: distant non-tumor lung tissue. The source of this sequence is a woman aged 50 to 65 with non-small cell lung cancer.

As DNA, the CDR3 is TGTGCCAGCAGTTTACTGGAGACTGAAGCTTTCTTT. Its protein product is CASSLLETEAFF. The genes are TRBV12-3 or TRBV12-4 and TRBJ1-1; D gene uncertain. There are 12 residues in the CDR3. V was shortened by 2 bases and J by 5 bases, with 6 bases between the two germline ends.